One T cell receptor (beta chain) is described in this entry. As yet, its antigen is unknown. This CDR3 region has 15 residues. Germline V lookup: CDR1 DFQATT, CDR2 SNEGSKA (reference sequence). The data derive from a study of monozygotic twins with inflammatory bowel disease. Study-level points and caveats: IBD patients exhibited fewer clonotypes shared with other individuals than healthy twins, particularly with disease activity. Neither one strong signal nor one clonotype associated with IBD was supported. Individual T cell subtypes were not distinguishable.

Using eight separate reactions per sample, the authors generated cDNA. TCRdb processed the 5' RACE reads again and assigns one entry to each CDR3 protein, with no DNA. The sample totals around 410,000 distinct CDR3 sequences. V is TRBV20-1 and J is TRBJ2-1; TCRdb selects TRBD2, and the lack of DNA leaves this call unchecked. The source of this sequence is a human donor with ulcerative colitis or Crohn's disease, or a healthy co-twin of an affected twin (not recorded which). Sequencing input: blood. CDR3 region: CSAQGGLAVYNEQFF.